A single T cell receptor beta chain is shown here with its context. What it binds is unknown. Additional DNA sequences in this sample encode the identical CDR3. Trimming took 0 bases from V and 0 from J, leaving 7 bases between them. The germline CDR1 and CDR2 sequences are SGDLS and YYNGEE. The CDR3 runs to 14 residues. The data are from a study of cytomegalovirus exposure and HLA in healthy donors. Both 60 Vbeta primers and 13 Jbeta primers went into the PCR. Using immunoSEQ multiplex PCR, the repertoire was profiled, and TCRdb retains in-frame clones only, with some absent. This table holds 75,000 to 90,000 clones, about 77% found once. Study-wide results and limits: Common viral pathogens seemed, in a later analysis, to connect with several of the most significant clusters.

V gene TRBV9 combines with J gene TRBJ2-7; possible D gene TRBD2, 6 bases. This sequence originates from a man aged 50 or older in good health and CMV-seronegative. The sample comprised PBMCs. The chain's CDR3 is CASSVGGDSYEQYF. CDR3 nucleotides: TGTGCCAGCAGCGTAGGCGGGGACTCCTACGAGCAGTACTTC.